One and the same sample provided the 27 T cell receptor beta chains below, sequenced in a study of Ad26.COV2.S vaccination and SARS-CoV-2 variants. The treatment denotes: roughly 20 received Ad26.COV2.S at low or high dose, single or two shots; about 5 received placebo; per-sample allocation not given. At day 63 after the first vaccine or placebo injection, samples were drawn. Method: immunoSEQ multiplex PCR; TCRdb's copy keeps in-frame clones and lacks some. The table lists a few hundred thousand clones, approximately 91% of them singletons. Material: peripheral blood, obtained in a trial of Ad26.COV2.S vaccine versus placebo. The receptors derive from a person aged 18 to 59 who received the Ad26.COV2.S COVID-19 vaccine or a placebo.

The chain carries TRBV7-2 and TRBJ2-2; D gene unclear. V lost 3 bases and J 5 bases, leaving 16 bases between the germline ends. The CDR3 loop spans 16 amino acids. Germline CDR1 and CDR2: SGHTA and FQGNSA. CDR3 residues: CASSFSSGGRTGELFF. CDR3 nucleotides: TGTGCCAGCAGCTTCTCCTCGGGCGGAAGGACCGGGGAGCTGTTTTTT.

J is TRBJ1-1 and V is TRBV28; D not resolved. This CDR3 comprises 13 residues. V was clipped by 11 bases and J by 5 bases, with 18 bases between them. The germline V gene encodes CDR1 MDHEN and CDR2 SYDVKM. This CDR3 reads CAALTAIGTEAFF. Written as DNA, the CDR3 is TGTGCCGCTTTGACCGCGATAGGGACTGAAGCTTTCTTT.

This chain uses TRBV6-5 with TRBJ2-3; 9 bases match TRBD2. J was trimmed by 0 bases and V by 7 bases; bases with no gene match: 5. The CDR3 totals 15 residues. Germline assignment: CDR1 MNHEY and CDR2 SVGAGI. The CDR3 DNA sequence: TGTGCCAGCACCCACACTAGCGGGAGCACAGATACGCAGTATTTT. Its protein is CASTHTSGSTDTQYF.

The chain carries TRBV14 and TRBJ2-5; a possible D gene is TRBD1 (5 bases). CDR1 is SGHDN and CDR2 is FVKESK in the germline V gene. Trimming pared 4 bases from V and 2 bases from J, leaving 11 bases between. CDR3 length: 14 amino acids. Written as DNA, the CDR3 is TGTGCCAGCAGCCGAAGGGGAATACAAGAGACCCAGTACTTC. Translating gives CASSRRGIQETQYF.

The chain is built from TRBV18 and TRBJ1-6; no definite D call. V was shortened by 2 bases and J by 8 bases, with 10 bases between the two germline ends. Germline V gives CDR1 KGHSH, CDR2 LQKENI. The CDR3 loop spans 14 amino acids. The CDR3 DNA reads TGTGCCAGCTCACCATGGGGTGGAGATTCACCCCTCCACTTT. It is translated as CASSPWGGDSPLHF.

DNA for the CDR3: TGTGCCAGCAGACGAACCGGACGGGGTTCCGAGCAGTACTTC. Its translation: CASRRTGRGSEQYF. V and J are TRBV13 and TRBJ2-7, with TRBD2 as a possible D gene (5 bases). The germline gives CDR1 PRHDT, CDR2 FYEKMQ (reference sequence). The CDR3 covers 14 residues. V gave up 6 bases and J gave up 6 bases, with 18 bases separating them.

The chain carries TRBV5-5 and TRBJ1-6; the match to TRBD1 covers 9 bases. Germline lookup yields CDR1 SGHKS and CDR2 YYEKEE (reference sequence). V shed 3 bases, J shed 10 bases, and the junction held 8 bases outside the gene matches. The CDR3 has 15 residues. The CDR3 spells CASSSRGQGESPLHF. CDR3 nucleotides: TGTGCCAGCAGCTCGCGGGGACAGGGAGAATCACCCCTCCACTTT.

This chain joins TRBV5-4 and TRBJ2-7; no definite D call. The germline V and J ends were trimmed by 1 base and 3 bases, with 5 bases remaining between them. The CDR3 is made up of 12 amino acids. Germline assignment: CDR1 SGHNT and CDR2 YYREEE (reference sequence). CDR3 sequence reads: CASSLRDYEQYF. CDR3 DNA sequence: TGTGCCAGCAGCTTGAGGGACTACGAGCAGTACTTC.

In this sample, this clone turned up once. V usage is TRBV7-9 and J usage is TRBJ1-2; D might be TRBD1 (5 bases). The CDR3 runs to 13 residues. Germline values: CDR1 SEHNR, CDR2 FQNEAQ (reference sequence). V was shortened by 5 bases and J by 3 bases, with 10 bases between the two germline ends. The CDR3 DNA reads TGTGCCAGCAGCCCCGACAGAGACTATGGCTACACCTTC. Translation gives CASSPDRDYGYTF.

This clone was seen just once. The chain joins TRBV9 to TRBJ2-1; possibly TRBD2 for D (6 bases). CDR1 is SGDLS and CDR2 is YYNGEE in the germline V gene. Trimming cost V 0 bases and J 7 bases, with 11 bases left between them. This CDR3 contains 14 residues. The CDR3 coding sequence is TGTGCCAGCAGCGTAGGACTAGAAGAGAATGAGCAGTTCTTC. Translating it yields CASSVGLEENEQFF.

V is TRBV5-1 and J is TRBJ2-1; D may be TRBD2 (6 bases). This CDR3 spans 16 amino acids. V lost 1 base and J lost 7, with 18 bases in between. The germline V gene has CDR1 SGHRS and CDR2 YFSETQ. This chain's CDR3 is CASSLTPGTGLNEQFF. The CDR3 coding sequence is TGCGCCAGCAGCTTGACTCCCGGGACTGGCCTAAATGAGCAGTTCTTC.

This clone was seen only a few times. The chain employs TRBV28 and TRBJ2-7; TRBD2 aligns across 9 bases. The J segment lost 6 bases and the V segment lost 6 bases, leaving 15 bases of the junction unmatched. In germline, CDR1 is MDHEN, CDR2 SYDVKM. The CDR3 spans 16 residues. The CDR3 region has the DNA TGTGCCAGCAGCCGGATCTTTGGCGGGAGGGGTGGCGAGCAGTACTTC. This codes for CASSRIFGGRGGEQYF.

The rearrangement links TRBV11-2 to TRBJ2-1; 12 bases map to TRBD2. CDR1 SGHAT and CDR2 FQNNGV come from the germline V gene. V shed 4 bases and J 4 bases; nucleotides not matched to a gene: 2. CDR3 length: 15 residues. The CDR3 DNA follows: TGTGCCAGCAGCTCTAGCGGGAGGGCATACAATGAGCAGTTCTTC. Protein: CASSSSGRAYNEQFF.

The chain joins TRBV15 to TRBJ2-4, with TRBD1 matching over 11 bases. J lost 0 bases, V lost 0 bases, and 10 bases had no gene match. The CDR3 is made up of 20 amino acids. Per germline, CDR1 LNHNV and CDR2 YYDKDF (reference sequence). CDR3 sequence: CATSRDLGQGAGIAKNIQYF. In DNA, the CDR3 is TGTGCCACCAGCAGAGATTTAGGACAGGGGGCCGGAATAGCCAAAAACATTCAGTACTTC.

J is TRBJ2-3 and V is TRBV29-1, with D uncertain. The CDR3 consists of 13 residues. V shed 5 bases and J shed 6 bases, with 15 bases lying between them. Germline CDR1 SQVTM, CDR2 ANQGSEA. DNA of the CDR3: TGCAGCGTTTCCAGGAACCCGAGGGATACGCAGTATTTT. Amino acid sequence: CSVSRNPRDTQYF.

This clone was found once. This chain joins TRBV29-1 and TRBJ1-2; tentatively, D is TRBD1 (5 bases). V lost 2 bases and J lost 0, with 16 bases in between. CDR3 length: 16 amino acids. CDR1 and CDR2 from the germline V gene are SQVTM and ANQGSEA. CDR3 loop: CSVEREQASPNYGYTF. The CDR3 nucleotides read TGCAGCGTTGAACGGGAACAGGCCTCTCCTAACTATGGCTACACCTTC.

The V gene is TRBV27, the J gene TRBJ1-5; D unresolved. Germline assignment: CDR1 MNHEY and CDR2 SMNVEV (reference sequence). V was clipped by 3 bases and J by 8 bases, with 17 bases between them. The CDR3 totals 15 residues. In DNA form, the CDR3 reads TGTGCCAGCAGTTTCGGGCCCTTATCGCCCGAGCCCCAGCATTTT. Protein product: CASSFGPLSPEPQHF.

The rearrangement links TRBV3-1 (or the pseudogene TRBV3-2) to TRBJ2-4; D is uncertain. Trimming shortened V by 5 bases and J by 15 bases, and 17 bases separated the two germline ends. The CDR3 contains 12 residues. Germline CDR1 reads LGHDT; CDR2 reads YNNKEL (reference sequence). As DNA, the CDR3 is TGTGCCAGCAGCGCAACTCGAAACTCGCTGTACTTC. Protein product: CASSATRNSLYF.

The V and J genes are TRBV2 and TRBJ2-7, with 10 bases aligning to TRBD2. Germline CDR1 and CDR2: SNHLY and FYNNEI. There are 15 residues in the CDR3. V trimming: 5 bases; J trimming: 1 base; junction bases outside the gene matches: 5. CDR3: CASSPTSGPSYEQYF. DNA of the CDR3: TGTGCCAGCAGTCCGACTAGCGGGCCTTCCTACGAGCAGTACTTC.

The chain recombines TRBV21-1 with TRBJ2-2; the D segment call TRBD2 is taken from the table without a DNA check. TRBV21-1 is termed a pseudogene. The CDR3 is made up of 17 amino acids. The CDR3 bases are TGTGCCAGCAGCAAAGTTCGGTCAAAAGATTACACCGGGGAGCTGTTTTTT. It yields the protein CASSKVRSKDYTGELFF.

J is TRBJ1-1 and V is TRBV5-4, with 7 bases matching TRBD1. The J segment lost 4 bases and the V segment lost 4 bases, leaving 7 bases of the junction unmatched. The CDR3 length is 14 residues. Germline V lookup: CDR1 SGHNT, CDR2 YYREEE (reference sequence). The CDR3 reads CASSRGQEGTEAFF. CDR3 sequence (DNA): TGTGCCAGCAGCCGCGGACAGGAGGGCACTGAAGCTTTCTTT. Using reference TRBV5-4 and TRBJ1-1 for the parts outside the CDR3, the full variable domain is ETGVTQSPTHLIKTRGQQVTLRCSSQSGHNTVSWYQQALGQGPQFIFQYYREEENGRGNFPPRFSGLQFPNYSSELNVNALELDDSALYLCASSRGQEGTEAFFGQGTRLTVV.

V usage is TRBV7-2 and J usage is TRBJ1-3; the D gene is possibly TRBD1 (6 bases). V was pared by 5 bases and J by 1 base, with 15 bases between. Germline-derived CDR1 and CDR2 are SGHTA and FQGNSA. The CDR3 sequence is 16 residues long. The CDR3 loop is CASSAYGQQSGNTIYF. The CDR3 nucleotides read TGTGCCAGCAGCGCTTACGGACAGCAGTCTGGAAACACCATATATTTT.

This clone came up once. This rearrangement joins TRBV30 to TRBJ1-2; D not resolved. The V end lost 3 bases, the J end lost 2 bases, and 13 bases lay between the germline ends. The CDR3 has 14 residues. Germline values: CDR1 GTSNPN, CDR2 SVGIG (reference sequence). CDR3 nucleotides: TGTGCCTGGAGCCCTGGTCGCTTCAACTATGGCTACACCTTC. Translating gives CAWSPGRFNYGYTF.

This clone is a singleton in its sample. V and J are TRBV9 and TRBJ2-1; D possibly corresponds to TRBD2 (6 bases). Trimming removed 5 bases at V and 0 bases at J, with 12 bases between. Germline V lookup: CDR1 SGDLS, CDR2 YYNGEE. This CDR3 comprises 15 residues. The CDR3 sequence: CASSYSGRSYNEQFF. The CDR3, as DNA: TGTGCCAGCAGTTATAGCGGCCGCTCCTACAATGAGCAGTTCTTC.

The chain recombines TRBV4-2 with TRBJ2-1; D is perhaps TRBD2 (5 bases). Trimming shortened V by 5 bases and J by 5 bases, and 13 bases separated the two germline ends. The CDR3 is 14 residues long. Per germline, CDR1 LGHNA and CDR2 YNFKEQ. The CDR3 sequence is CASSFQGLNNEQFF. CDR3 nucleotide sequence: TGTGCCAGCAGCTTCCAAGGACTGAACAATGAGCAGTTCTTC.

The rearrangement joins TRBV27 to TRBJ2-1, with TRBD2 matching 13 bases. The V segment lost 7 bases and the J segment 7 bases; nucleotides outside the gene matches: 16. This CDR3 region has 18 residues. Germline V gene sequence: CDR1 MNHEY, CDR2 SMNVEV (reference sequence). This CDR3 is CASTLIGLAGDRQNEQFF. CDR3 sequence (DNA): TGTGCCAGCACCTTAATCGGACTAGCGGGAGACCGGCAGAATGAGCAGTTCTTC.

This clone was counted once. The same CDR3 can be traced to other DNA sequences in this sample. The chain combines TRBV7-8 with TRBJ2-5; D remains unclear. This CDR3 spans 11 amino acids. V was shortened by 1 base and J by 5 bases, with 2 bases between the two germline ends. The germline V gene encodes CDR1 SGHVS and CDR2 FQNEAQ. CDR3 nucleotide sequence: TGTGCCAGCAGCTTAGACGAGACCCAGTACTTC. Its translation is CASSLDETQYF.